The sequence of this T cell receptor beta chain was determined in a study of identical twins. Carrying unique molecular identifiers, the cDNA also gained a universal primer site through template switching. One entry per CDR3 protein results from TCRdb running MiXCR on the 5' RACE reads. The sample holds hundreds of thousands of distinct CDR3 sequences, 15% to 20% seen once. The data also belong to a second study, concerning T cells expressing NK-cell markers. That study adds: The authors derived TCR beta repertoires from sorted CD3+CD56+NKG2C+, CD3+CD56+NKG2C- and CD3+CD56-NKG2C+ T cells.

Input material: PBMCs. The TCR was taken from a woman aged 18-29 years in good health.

CDR3: CASSSPGLGNEQFF. The CDR3 DNA sequence: TGCGCCAGCAGCTCACCGGGATTGGGAAATGAGCAGTTCTTC. This chain joins TRBV5-1 and TRBJ2-1; a weak D match, TRBD2 (5 bases). The V end lost 3 bases, the J end lost 7 bases, and 14 bases lay between the germline ends. The CDR3 length is 14 residues. CDR1 and CDR2 from the germline V gene are SGHRS and YFSETQ.